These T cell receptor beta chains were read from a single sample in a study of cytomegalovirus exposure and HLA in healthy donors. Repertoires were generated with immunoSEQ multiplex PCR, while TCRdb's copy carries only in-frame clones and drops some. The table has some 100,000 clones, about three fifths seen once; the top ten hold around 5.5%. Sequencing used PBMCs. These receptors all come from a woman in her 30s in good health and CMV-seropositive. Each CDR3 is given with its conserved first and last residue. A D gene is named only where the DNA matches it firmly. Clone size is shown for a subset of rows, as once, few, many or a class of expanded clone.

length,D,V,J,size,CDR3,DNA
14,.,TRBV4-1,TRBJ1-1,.,CASSRPGENTEAFF,TGCGCCAGCAGCCGCCCTGGAGAGAACACTGAAGCTTTCTTT
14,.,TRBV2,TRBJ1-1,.,CASREGRWNTEAFF,TGTGCCAGCAGGGAGGGACGGTGGAACACTGAAGCTTTCTTT
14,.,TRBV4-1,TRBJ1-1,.,CASSANSGPTEAFF,TGCGCCAGCAGCGCAAACTCAGGGCCCACTGAAGCTTTCTTT
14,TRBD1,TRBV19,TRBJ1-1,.,CASSFGTVNTEAFF,TGTGCCAGTAGTTTTGGGACAGTGAACACTGAAGCTTTCTTT
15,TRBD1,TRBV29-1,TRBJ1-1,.,CSVEQGQGEGTEAFF,TGCAGCGTTGAGCAGGGGCAGGGGGAAGGCACTGAAGCTTTCTTT
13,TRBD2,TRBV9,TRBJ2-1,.,CASSVVMGGEQFF,TGTGCCAGCAGCGTAGTAATGGGGGGGGAGCAGTTCTTC
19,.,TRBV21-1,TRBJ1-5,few,CASSNAAGGAPKSHQPQHF,TGTGCCAGCAGCAATGCCGCGGGGGGCGCTCCCAAGTCCCATCAGCCCCAGCATTTT
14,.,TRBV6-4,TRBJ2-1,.,CASRPTMSYGEQFF,TGTGCCAGCAGACCGACTATGAGTTATGGTGAGCAGTTCTTC
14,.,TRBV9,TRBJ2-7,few,CASSVGTGAYEQYF,TGTGCCAGCAGCGTAGGAACAGGAGCCTACGAGCAGTACTTC
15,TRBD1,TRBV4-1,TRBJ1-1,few,CASSLQTGGVTEAFF,TGCGCCAGCAGCTTACAAACAGGGGGCGTCACTGAAGCTTTCTTT
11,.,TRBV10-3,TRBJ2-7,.,CAISEAYEQYF,TGTGCCATCAGTGAAGCTTACGAGCAGTACTTC
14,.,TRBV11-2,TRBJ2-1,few,CASSPEGSYNEQFF,TGTGCCAGCAGCCCCGAGGGTTCGTACAATGAGCAGTTCTTC
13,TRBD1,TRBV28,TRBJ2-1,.,CASRGTAYNEQFF,TGTGCCAGCAGAGGGACAGCCTACAATGAGCAGTTCTTC
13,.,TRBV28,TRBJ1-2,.,CASREQGKAGYTF,TGTGCCAGCAGGGAACAGGGTAAGGCTGGCTACACCTTC
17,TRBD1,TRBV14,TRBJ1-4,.,CASSQESGGEPVEKLFF,TGTGCCAGCAGCCAAGAATCAGGGGGCGAGCCGGTTGAAAAACTGTTTTTT
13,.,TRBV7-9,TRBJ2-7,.,CASSSLSDTEQYF,TGTGCCAGCAGCTCCCTTTCGGACACCGAGCAGTACTTC
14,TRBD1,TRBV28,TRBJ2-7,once,CASRSGTGHYEQYF,TGTGCCAGCAGGTCCGGGACAGGACATTACGAGCAGTACTTC
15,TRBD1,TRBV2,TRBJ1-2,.,CASSEEKGQGIGYTF,TGTGCCAGCAGTGAGGAAAAGGGACAGGGTATCGGCTACACCTTC
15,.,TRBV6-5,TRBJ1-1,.,CASSLQGRKITEAFF,TGTGCCAGCAGCCTACAGGGCCGGAAGATCACTGAAGCTTTCTTT
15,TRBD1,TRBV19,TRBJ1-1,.,CASSLMGQGNTEAFF,TGTGCCAGTAGTTTGATGGGACAGGGGAACACTGAAGCTTTCTTT
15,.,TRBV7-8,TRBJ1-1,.,CASSLQPAAGTEAFF,TGTGCCAGCAGCCTCCAGCCCGCGGCGGGGACTGAAGCTTTCTTT
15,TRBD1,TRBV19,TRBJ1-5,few,CASNRDRVSNQPQHF,TGTGCCAGTAACCGGGACAGGGTGAGCAATCAGCCCCAGCATTTT
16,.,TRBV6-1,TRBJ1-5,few,CASSELARHSNQPQHF,TGTGCCAGCAGTGAATTGGCACGCCACAGCAATCAGCCCCAGCATTTT
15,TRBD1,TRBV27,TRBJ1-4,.,CATRELTGQREKLFF,TGTGCCACCAGAGAATTAACGGGACAGCGTGAAAAACTGTTTTTT
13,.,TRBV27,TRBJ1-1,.,CASSLRQNTEAFF,TGTGCCAGCAGTTTGCGACAAAACACTGAAGCTTTCTTT
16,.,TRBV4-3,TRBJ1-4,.,CASSQDQWGGLGKLFF,TGCGCCAGCAGCCAAGATCAGTGGGGCGGTCTCGGGAAACTGTTTTTT
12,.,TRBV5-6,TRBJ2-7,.,CASSNENYEQYF,TGTGCCAGCAGTAATGAAAACTACGAGCAGTACTTC
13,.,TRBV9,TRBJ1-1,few,CASSVAGNTEAFF,TGTGCCAGCAGCGTAGCAGGGAACACTGAAGCTTTCTTT
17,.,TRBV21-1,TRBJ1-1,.,CASSKEKDRGGGTEAFF,TGTGCCAGCAGCAAAGAGAAGGACAGGGGGGGTGGCACTGAAGCTTTCTTT
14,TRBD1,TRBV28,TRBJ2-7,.,CASSDRVPTYEQYF,TGTGCCAGCAGTGACAGGGTACCGACCTACGAGCAGTACTTC
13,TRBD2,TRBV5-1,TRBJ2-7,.,CASTGTSGYEQYF,TGCGCCAGTACCGGGACTAGCGGATACGAGCAGTACTTC
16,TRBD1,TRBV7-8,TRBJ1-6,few,CASSLVTGQVNSPLHF,TGTGCCAGCAGCTTAGTTACAGGACAGGTTAATTCACCCCTCCACTTT
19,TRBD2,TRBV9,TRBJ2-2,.,CASSVRGGGIARDTGELFF,TGTGCCAGCAGCGTAAGGGGCGGGGGGATAGCGCGAGATACCGGGGAGCTGTTTTTT
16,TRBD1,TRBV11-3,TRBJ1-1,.,CASSDRGRGGNTEAFF,TGTGCCAGCAGCGACAGGGGACGTGGGGGGAACACTGAAGCTTTCTTT